One T cell receptor beta chain is described in this entry. Its cognate antigen is unknown. The record originates from a study of T-cell memory formation after mild COVID-19. Broader study findings: The pre-infection memory compartment contained some responding clones, suggesting cross-reactive memory joined.

After 5'RACE with constant-segment primers, TCR alpha and TCR beta cDNA libraries carrying sample barcodes and UMIs were obtained. TCRdb re-called the 5' RACE reads through MiXCR, storing one row per CDR3 protein. The sample records about 81,000 distinct CDR3 sequences, about 23% being singletons. This receptor was obtained from a man younger than 35 who had mild COVID-19 (a few samples of this study predate the infection). Cell type and time point are not known. Sequencing used PBMCs or a T cell subset sorted from them (not recorded which).

The CDR3 reads CATVPDIGGTSMNNEQFF. The DNA of the CDR3 is TGTGCGACGGTCCCGGATATTGGGGGGACTAGCATGAACAATGAGCAGTTCTTC. J is TRBJ2-1 and V is TRBV2; 9 positions match TRBD2. The CDR3 has 18 amino acids. Germline assignment: CDR1 SNHLY and CDR2 FYNNEI. The complete variable domain, with remaining parts taken from reference TRBV2 and TRBJ2-1, reads EPEVTQTPSHQVTQMGQEVILRCVPISNHLYFYWYRQILGQKVEFLVSFYNNEISEKSEIFDDQFSVERPDGSNFTLKIRSTKLEDSAMYFCATVPDIGGTSMNNEQFFGPGTRLTVL.